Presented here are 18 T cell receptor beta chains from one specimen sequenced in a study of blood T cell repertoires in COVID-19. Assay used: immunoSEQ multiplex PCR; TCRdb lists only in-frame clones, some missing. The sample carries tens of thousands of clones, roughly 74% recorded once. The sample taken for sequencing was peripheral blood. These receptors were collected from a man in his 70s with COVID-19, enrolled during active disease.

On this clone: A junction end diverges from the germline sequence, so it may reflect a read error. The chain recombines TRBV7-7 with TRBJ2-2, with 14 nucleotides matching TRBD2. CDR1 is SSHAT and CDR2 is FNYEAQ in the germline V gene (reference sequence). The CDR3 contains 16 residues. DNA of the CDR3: TGTGCTAGCAGCACCGGACTAGCGGGGGGCACCGGGGAGCTGTTTTTT. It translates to CASSTGLAGGTGELFF.

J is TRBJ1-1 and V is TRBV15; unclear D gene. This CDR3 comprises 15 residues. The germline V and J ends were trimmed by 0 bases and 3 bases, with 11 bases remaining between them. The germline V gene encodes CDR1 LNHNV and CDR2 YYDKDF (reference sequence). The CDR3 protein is CATSREPGGDTEAFF. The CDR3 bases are TGTGCCACCAGCAGAGAACCCGGAGGTGACACTGAAGCTTTCTTT.

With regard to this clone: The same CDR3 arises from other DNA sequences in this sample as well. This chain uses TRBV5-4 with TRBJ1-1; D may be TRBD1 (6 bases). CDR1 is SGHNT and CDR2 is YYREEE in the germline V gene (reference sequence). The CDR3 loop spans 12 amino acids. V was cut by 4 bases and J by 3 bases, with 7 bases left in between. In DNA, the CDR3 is TGTGCCAGCAGCGCAGGGGACACTGAAGCTTTCTTT. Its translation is CASSAGDTEAFF.

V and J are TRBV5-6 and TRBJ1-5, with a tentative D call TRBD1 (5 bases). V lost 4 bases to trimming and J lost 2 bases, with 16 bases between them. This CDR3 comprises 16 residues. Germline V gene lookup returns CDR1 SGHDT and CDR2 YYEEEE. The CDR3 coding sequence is TGTGCCAGCAGCAGACGTGGGACTGAACGCAATCAGCCCCAGCATTTT. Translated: CASSRRGTERNQPQHF.

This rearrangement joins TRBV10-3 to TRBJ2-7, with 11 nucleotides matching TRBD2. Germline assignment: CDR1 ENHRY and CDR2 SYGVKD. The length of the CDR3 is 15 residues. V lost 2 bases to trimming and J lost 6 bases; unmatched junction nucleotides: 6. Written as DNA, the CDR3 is TGTGCCATCAGTGAGGGCCTAGCGGGAGGTAGCGAGCAGTACTTC. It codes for CAISEGLAGGSEQYF.

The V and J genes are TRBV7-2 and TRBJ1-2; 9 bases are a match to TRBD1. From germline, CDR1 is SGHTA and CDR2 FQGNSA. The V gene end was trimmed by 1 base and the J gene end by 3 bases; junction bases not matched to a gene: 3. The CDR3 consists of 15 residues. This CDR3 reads CASSLVWTGDYGYTF. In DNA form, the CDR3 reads TGTGCCAGCAGCTTAGTATGGACAGGGGACTATGGCTACACCTTC.

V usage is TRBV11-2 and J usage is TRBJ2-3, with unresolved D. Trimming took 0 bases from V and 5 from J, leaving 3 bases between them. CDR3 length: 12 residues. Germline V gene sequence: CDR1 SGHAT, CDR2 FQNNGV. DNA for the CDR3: TGTGCCAGCAGCTTAGATCGAGATACGCAGTATTTT. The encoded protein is CASSLDRDTQYF.

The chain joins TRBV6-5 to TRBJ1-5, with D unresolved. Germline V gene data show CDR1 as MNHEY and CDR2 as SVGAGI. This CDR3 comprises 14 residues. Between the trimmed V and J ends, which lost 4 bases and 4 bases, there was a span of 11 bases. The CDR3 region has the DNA TGTGCCAGCAGTTCTAGACGGGAAAATCAGCCCCAGCATTTT. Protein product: CASSSRRENQPQHF.

The CDR3 DNA follows: TGTGCCAGCAGTGAATGGGAGTCGGGCACAGATACGCAGTATTTT. Translation gives CASSEWESGTDTQYF. The chain combines TRBV6-1 with TRBJ2-3; D is perhaps TRBD2 (5 bases). The V and J ends lost 2 bases and 1 base respectively, with 10 bases between them. Germline CDR1 is MNHNS and CDR2 is SASEGT. The CDR3 contains 15 residues.

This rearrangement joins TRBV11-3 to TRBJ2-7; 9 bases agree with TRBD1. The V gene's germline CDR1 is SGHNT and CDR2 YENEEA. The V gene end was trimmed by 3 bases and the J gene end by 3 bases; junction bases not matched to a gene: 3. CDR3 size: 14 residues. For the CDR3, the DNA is TGTGCCAGCAGCTTGTCGGGACAGGGCTACGAGCAGTACTTC. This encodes CASSLSGQGYEQYF.

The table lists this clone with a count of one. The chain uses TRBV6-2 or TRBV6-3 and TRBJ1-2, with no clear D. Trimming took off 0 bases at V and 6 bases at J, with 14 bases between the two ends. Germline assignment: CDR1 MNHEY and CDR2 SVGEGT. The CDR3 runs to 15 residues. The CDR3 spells CASSYSTGGYNGYTF. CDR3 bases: TGTGCCAGCAGTTACTCGACCGGAGGATACAATGGCTACACCTTC.

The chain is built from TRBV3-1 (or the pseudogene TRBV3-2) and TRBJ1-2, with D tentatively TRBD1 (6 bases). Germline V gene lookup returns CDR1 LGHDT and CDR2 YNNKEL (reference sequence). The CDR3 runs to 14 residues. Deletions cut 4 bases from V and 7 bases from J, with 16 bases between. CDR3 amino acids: CASSPRGGLRGYTF. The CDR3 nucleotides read TGTGCCAGCAGCCCGAGGGGGGGGCTACGTGGCTACACCTTC.

CDR3 coding DNA: TGTGCCAGCAGCCAAGGACATCGCACAGACAATGAAAAACTGTTTTTT. Amino acids: CASSQGHRTDNEKLFF. J is TRBJ1-4 and V is TRBV14, with unresolved D. The CDR3 contains 16 residues. V dropped 1 base and J dropped 5 bases, with 14 bases sitting between them. Germline V gives CDR1 SGHDN, CDR2 FVKESK.

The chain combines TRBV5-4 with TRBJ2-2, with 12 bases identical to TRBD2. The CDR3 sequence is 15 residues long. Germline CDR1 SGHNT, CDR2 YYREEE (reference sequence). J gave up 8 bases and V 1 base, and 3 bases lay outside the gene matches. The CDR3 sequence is CASSLKLAGGGELFF. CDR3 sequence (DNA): TGTGCCAGCAGCTTGAAACTAGCGGGAGGAGGGGAGCTGTTTTTT.

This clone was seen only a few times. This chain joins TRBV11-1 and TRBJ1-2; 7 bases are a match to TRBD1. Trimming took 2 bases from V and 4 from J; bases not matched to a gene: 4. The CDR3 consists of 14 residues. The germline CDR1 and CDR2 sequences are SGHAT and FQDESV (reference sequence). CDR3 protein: CASSLRDSVYGYTF. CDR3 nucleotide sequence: TGTGCCAGCAGCTTACGGGACAGCGTCTATGGCTACACCTTC. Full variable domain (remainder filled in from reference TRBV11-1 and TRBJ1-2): EAEVAQSPRYKITEKSQAVAFWCDPISGHATLYWYRQILGQGPELLVQFQDESVVDDSQLPKDRFSAERLKGVDSTLKIQPAELGDSAMYLCASSLRDSVYGYTFGSGTRLTVV.

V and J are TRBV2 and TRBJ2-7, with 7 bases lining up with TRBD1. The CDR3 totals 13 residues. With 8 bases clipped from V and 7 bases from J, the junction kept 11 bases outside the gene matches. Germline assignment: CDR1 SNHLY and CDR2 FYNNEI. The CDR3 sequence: CASQKGQASEQYF. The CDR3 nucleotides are TGTGCCAGCCAGAAAGGACAGGCCTCGGAGCAGTACTTC.

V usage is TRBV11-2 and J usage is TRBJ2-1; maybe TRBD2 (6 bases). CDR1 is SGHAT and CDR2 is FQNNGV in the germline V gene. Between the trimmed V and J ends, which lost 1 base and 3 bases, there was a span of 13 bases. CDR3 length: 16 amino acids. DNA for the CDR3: TGTGCCAGCAGCTTAGTCGGGGGAGAGGTCTACAATGAGCAGTTCTTC. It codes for CASSLVGGEVYNEQFF.

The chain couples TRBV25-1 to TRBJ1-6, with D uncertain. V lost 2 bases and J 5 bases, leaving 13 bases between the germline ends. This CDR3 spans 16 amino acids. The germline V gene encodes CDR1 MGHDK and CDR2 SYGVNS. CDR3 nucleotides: TGTGCCAGCAGTGAAAGGCTCGGGCGGGATAATTCACCCCTCCACTTT. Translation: CASSERLGRDNSPLHF.